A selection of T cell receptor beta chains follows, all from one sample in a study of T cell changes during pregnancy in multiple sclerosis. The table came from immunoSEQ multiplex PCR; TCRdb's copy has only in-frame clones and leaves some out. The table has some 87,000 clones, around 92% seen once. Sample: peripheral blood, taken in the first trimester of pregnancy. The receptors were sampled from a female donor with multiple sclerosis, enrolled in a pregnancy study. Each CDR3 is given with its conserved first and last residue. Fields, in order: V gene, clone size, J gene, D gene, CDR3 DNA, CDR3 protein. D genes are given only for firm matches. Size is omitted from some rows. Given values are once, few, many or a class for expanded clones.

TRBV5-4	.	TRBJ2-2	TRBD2	TGTGCCAGCAGCCCTGCCCTTGGACTAGCGGGATCTGCCGGGGAGCTGTTTTTT	CASSPALGLAGSAGELFF
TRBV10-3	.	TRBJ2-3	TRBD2	TGTGCCATCAGTGAGAGAGGACTAGCCTCAGATACGCAGTATTTT	CAISERGLASDTQYF
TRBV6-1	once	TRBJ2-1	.	TGTGCCAGCAGTGAGCTCGCGGGCTCCTACAATGAGCAGTTCTTC	CASSELAGSYNEQFF
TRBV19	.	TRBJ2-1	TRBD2	TGTGCCAGTAATGGGGGGGGGATATACAATGAGCAGTTCTTC	CASNGGGIYNEQFF
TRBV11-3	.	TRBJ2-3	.	TGTGCCAGCAGCCAGGGAATGAGCACAGATACGCAGTATTTT	CASSQGMSTDTQYF
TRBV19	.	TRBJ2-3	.	TGTGCCAGTAGTACGGGACACCTCACAGATACGCAGTATTTT	CASSTGHLTDTQYF
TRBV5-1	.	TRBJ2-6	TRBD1	TGCGCCAGCAGCTTGGGAGGGGGCCCTGGGGCCAACGTCCTGACTTTC	CASSLGGGPGANVLTF
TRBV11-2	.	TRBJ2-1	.	TGTGCCAGCAGCTTAAGAGTAGCGGAAAGCTCCTACAATGAGCAGTTCTTC	CASSLRVAESSYNEQFF
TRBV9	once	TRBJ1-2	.	TGTGCCAGCAGCGTAGCCGGGTATGGCTACACCTTC	CASSVAGYGYTF
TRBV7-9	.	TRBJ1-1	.	TGTGCCAGCAGTGACTCTGACGGGAACACTGAAGCTTTCTTT	CASSDSDGNTEAFF
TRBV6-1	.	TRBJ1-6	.	TGTGCCAGCAGTGGGGGCAGGGTGAACTCACCCCTCCACTTT	CASSGGRVNSPLHF
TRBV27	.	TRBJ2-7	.	TGTGCCAGCAGGGACAACTACGAGCAGTACTTC	CASRDNYEQYF
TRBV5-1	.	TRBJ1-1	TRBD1	TGCGCCAGCAGAAGTGGACAGGGGGCGGATGATGAAGCTTTCTTT	CASRSGQGADDEAFF
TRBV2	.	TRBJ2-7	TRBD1	TGTGCCAGCCTTGAAGGGGGCAAGAGGTACGAGCAGTACTTC	CASLEGGKRYEQYF
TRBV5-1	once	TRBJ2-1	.	TGCGCCAGCAGCTGGGCGTCGGACTCCTACAATGAGCAGTTCTTC	CASSWASDSYNEQFF
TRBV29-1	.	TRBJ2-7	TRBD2	TGCAGCGTTGAGGAAGCAGGGCGGGAGAGCCACTCCTACGAGCAGTACTTC	CSVEEAGRESHSYEQYF
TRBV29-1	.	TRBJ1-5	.	TGCAGCGTTGTAAGTGGCAGCGGCAATCAGCCCCAGCATTTT	CSVVSGSGNQPQHF
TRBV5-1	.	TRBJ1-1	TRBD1	TGCGCCAGCGGGGACAGGGTGAACACTGAAGCTTTCTTT	CASGDRVNTEAFF
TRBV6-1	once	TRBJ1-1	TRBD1	TGTGCCAGCAGTGAGGACAGGGGGCGCGTCGGAAACACTGAAGCTTTCTTT	CASSEDRGRVGNTEAFF
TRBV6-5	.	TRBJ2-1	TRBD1	TGTGCCGGCAGTTACGCGTACGGGACAGGTATGAATGAGCAGTTCTTC	CAGSYAYGTGMNEQFF
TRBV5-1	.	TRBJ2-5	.	TGCGCCAGCAGCTTCAAAACTCAAGAGACCCAGTACTTC	CASSFKTQETQYF
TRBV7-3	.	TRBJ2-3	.	TGTGCCAGCAGCCTTCCGGGACTCGACACAGATACGCAGTATTTT	CASSLPGLDTDTQYF
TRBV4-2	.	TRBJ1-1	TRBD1	TGTGCCAGCAGCCAAGAGCCAGGGACAGCAAACACTGAAGCTTTCTTT	CASSQEPGTANTEAFF
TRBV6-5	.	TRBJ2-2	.	TGTGCCAGCAGCTCCCTCGACACTAACACCGGGGAGCTGTTTTTT	CASSSLDTNTGELFF
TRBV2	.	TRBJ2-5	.	TGTGCCAGCAGTGAAAGTTGGACAGCACAAGAGACCCAGTACTTC	CASSESWTAQETQYF
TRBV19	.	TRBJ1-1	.	TGTGCCAGTAGGTACAGCATGAACACTGAAGCTTTCTTT	CASRYSMNTEAFF
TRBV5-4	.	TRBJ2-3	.	TGTGCCAGCAGCCGTGGGGGGTCGCAACACACAGATACGCAGTATTTT	CASSRGGSQHTDTQYF
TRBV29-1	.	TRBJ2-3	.	TGCAGCGTTGACGAGCCTAGAACCACAGATACGCAGTATTTT	CSVDEPRTTDTQYF
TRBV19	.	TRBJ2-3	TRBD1	TGTGCCAGTAGTAATCCCTCCGGGACAGGGCCCACAGATACGCAGTATTTT	CASSNPSGTGPTDTQYF
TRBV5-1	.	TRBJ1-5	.	TGCGCCAGCAGCTTGATAGGGGATCAGCCCCAGCATTTT	CASSLIGDQPQHF
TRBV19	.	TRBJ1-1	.	TGTGCCAGTAGTGGGCTTAAGAACACTGAAGCTTTCTTT	CASSGLKNTEAFF
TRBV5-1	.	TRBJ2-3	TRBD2	TGCGCCAGCAGCTTTAAACTAGCGGGGCCAGATACGCAGTATTTT	CASSFKLAGPDTQYF
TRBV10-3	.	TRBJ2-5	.	TGTGCCATCAGTGTACTAGCTCAAGAGACCCAGTACTTC	CAISVLAQETQYF
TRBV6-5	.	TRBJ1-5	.	TGTGCCAGCAGTCCACTCAGGCCGCTCAATCAGCCCCAGCATTTT	CASSPLRPLNQPQHF
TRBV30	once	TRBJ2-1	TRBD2	TGTGCCTGGAGTGTAGGGCTAGCGGGAGAGGTTGAGCAGTTCTTC	CAWSVGLAGEVEQFF
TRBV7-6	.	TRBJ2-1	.	TGTGCCAGCAGCTTAGCGGCGGGCAGACCAAACTACAATGAGCAGTTCTTC	CASSLAAGRPNYNEQFF
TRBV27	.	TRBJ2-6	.	TGTGCCAGCAGTTTAGGGCTGAGGGCTGGAGCTGGGGCCAACGTCCTGACTTTC	CASSLGLRAGAGANVLTF
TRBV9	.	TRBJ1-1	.	TGTGCCAGCAGCCACGAGTTTTTTAACACTGAAGCTTTCTTT	CASSHEFFNTEAFF
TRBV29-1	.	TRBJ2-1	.	TGCAGCGCCTTCTTCGGCAATGAGCAGTTCTTC	CSAFFGNEQFF
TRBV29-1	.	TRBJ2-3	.	TGCAGCGTGGGCGGGGACGGCCGGAGTCTCGATACGCAGTATTTT	CSVGGDGRSLDTQYF
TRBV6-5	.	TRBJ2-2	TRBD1	TGTGCCAGCAGTTTACAGGGGGCCGGGGAGCTGTTTTTT	CASSLQGAGELFF